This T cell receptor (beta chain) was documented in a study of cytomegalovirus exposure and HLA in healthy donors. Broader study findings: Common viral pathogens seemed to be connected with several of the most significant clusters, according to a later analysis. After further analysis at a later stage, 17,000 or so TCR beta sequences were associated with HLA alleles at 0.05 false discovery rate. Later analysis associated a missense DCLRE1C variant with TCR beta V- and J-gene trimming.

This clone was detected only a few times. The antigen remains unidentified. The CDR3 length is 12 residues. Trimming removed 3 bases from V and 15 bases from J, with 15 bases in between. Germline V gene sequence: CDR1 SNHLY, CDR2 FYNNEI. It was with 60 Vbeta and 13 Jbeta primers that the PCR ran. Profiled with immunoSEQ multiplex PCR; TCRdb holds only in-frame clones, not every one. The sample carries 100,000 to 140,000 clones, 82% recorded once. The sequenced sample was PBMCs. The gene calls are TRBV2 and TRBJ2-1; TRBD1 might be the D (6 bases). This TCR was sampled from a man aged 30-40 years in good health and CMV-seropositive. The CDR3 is CASSEGAGVGFF. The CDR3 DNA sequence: TGTGCCAGCAGTGAGGGGGCAGGGGTGGGGTTCTTC.